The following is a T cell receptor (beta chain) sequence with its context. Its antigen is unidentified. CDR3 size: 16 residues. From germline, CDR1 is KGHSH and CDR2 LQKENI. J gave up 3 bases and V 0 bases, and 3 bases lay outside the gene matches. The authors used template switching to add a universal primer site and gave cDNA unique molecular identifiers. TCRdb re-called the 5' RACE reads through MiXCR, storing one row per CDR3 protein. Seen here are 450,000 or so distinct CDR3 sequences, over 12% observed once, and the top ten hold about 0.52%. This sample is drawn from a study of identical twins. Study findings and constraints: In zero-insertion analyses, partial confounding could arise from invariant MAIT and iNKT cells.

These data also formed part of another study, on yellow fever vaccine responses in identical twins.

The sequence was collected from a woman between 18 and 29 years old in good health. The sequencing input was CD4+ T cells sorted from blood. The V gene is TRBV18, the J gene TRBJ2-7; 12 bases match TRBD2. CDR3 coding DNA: TGTGCCAGCTCACCACCGGGACTAGCGGGCATCTACGAGCAGTACTTC. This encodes CASSPPGLAGIYEQYF.